These T cell receptor beta chains were read from a single sample in a study of graft-versus-host responses after intestinal transplantation. For these receptors, no antigen is known. Method: immunoSEQ multiplex PCR; TCRdb's copy keeps in-frame clones and lacks some. The repertoire consists of about 39,000 clones, with roughly 95% occurring once and the leading ten covering less than 0.25%. Material: unstimulated CD8+ T cells sorted from spleen or lymph node cells, obtained before transplant. Receptor source: a human donor who was the organ donor for an intestinal transplant. The CDR3 runs from the conserved cysteine through the conserved F or W. The order of the fields is V gene, clone size, J gene, D gene, CDR3 protein, CDR3 DNA. D genes are given only for firm matches. The size of a clone is reported for some rows only, either as once, few or many, or as a class for expanded clones.

>TRBV6-6|-|TRBJ2-7|TRBD1
CASSYQQGSYEQYF
TGTGCCAGCAGTTATCAACAGGGGTCCTACGAGCAGTACTTC
>TRBV4-1|-|TRBJ1-1|TRBD1
CASSQDGGTGVTEAFF
TGCGCCAGCAGCCAAGACGGCGGGACAGGGGTTACTGAAGCTTTCTTT
>TRBV28|-|TRBJ2-7|-
CASSLNWAPYEQYF
TGTGCCAGCAGTTTAAATTGGGCCCCCTACGAGCAGTACTTC
>TRBV4-3|-|TRBJ2-3|-
CASSQEPIGGSTDTQYF
TGCGCCAGCAGCCAAGAACCCATAGGGGGGAGCACAGATACGCAGTATTTT
>TRBV30|-|TRBJ1-2|-
CAWSVAGGSGGYTF
TGTGCCTGGAGTGTGGCGGGGGGCTCCGGGGGCTACACCTTC
>TRBV13|-|TRBJ2-3|TRBD2
CASSPTSPGGGDTQYF
TGTGCCAGCAGCCCGACCTCACCGGGGGGGGGAGATACGCAGTATTTT
>TRBV5-1|-|TRBJ2-7|TRBD1
CASSSQGVTYEQYF
TGCGCCAGCAGCTCACAGGGGGTAACCTACGAGCAGTACTTC
>TRBV4-3|-|TRBJ1-1|-
CASSQEVYGGTEAFF
TGCGCCAGCAGCCAAGAAGTATACGGGGGCACTGAAGCTTTCTTT
>TRBV5-1|-|TRBJ1-1|-
CASSLALSGVGAEAFF
TGCGCCAGCAGCTTGGCCTTATCAGGGGTGGGGGCTGAAGCTTTCTTT
>TRBV15|-|TRBJ2-3|TRBD2
CATSTSGTSGADTQYF
TGTGCCACCAGCACCTCCGGGACTAGCGGGGCAGATACGCAGTATTTT
>TRBV11-2|-|TRBJ1-1|-
CASSYQTGLEAFF
TGTGCCAGCAGCTACCAGACCGGCCTCGAAGCTTTCTTT
>TRBV13|-|TRBJ2-1|-
CASSYTGFVEQFF
TGTGCCAGCAGCTACACAGGGTTCGTTGAGCAGTTCTTC
>TRBV7-9|once|TRBJ2-7|TRBD1
CATRFRDSSDEQYF
TGTGCCACCCGATTTCGGGACAGTTCCGACGAGCAGTACTTC
>TRBV4-1|-|TRBJ1-2|TRBD1
CASSQAHDREANYGYTF
TGCGCCAGCAGCCAAGCTCACGACAGGGAAGCTAACTATGGCTACACCTTC
>TRBV11-2|-|TRBJ2-5|-
CASSLDYSQETQYF
TGTGCCAGCAGCTTAGACTACAGCCAAGAGACCCAGTACTTC